The rows below give T cell receptor beta chains drawn from one sample of a study of blood T cell repertoires in COVID-19. Using immunoSEQ multiplex PCR, the repertoire was profiled, and TCRdb retains in-frame clones only, with some absent. The sample shows 310,000 or so clones, approximately 86% of them seen only once. The specimen sequenced was peripheral blood. These TCRs come from an older man with acute or convalescent COVID-19. Both conserved end residues are part of each CDR3.

J: TRBJ2-5; V: TRBV4-3; CDR3: CASSQMGQGRETQYF
J: TRBJ2-5; V: TRBV27; CDR3: CASSSVGETQYF
J: TRBJ2-3; V: TRBV5-4; CDR3: CASSLDRGTDTQYF
J: TRBJ1-6; V: TRBV4-2; CDR3: CASSQEDRVAYNSPLHF
J: TRBJ2-1; V: TRBV29-1; CDR3: CSGGGAVNNEQFF
J: TRBJ1-4; V: TRBV6-1; CDR3: CASSDSFPGEKLFF
J: TRBJ1-4; V: TRBV5-1; CDR3: CASSLAGRSSTNEKLFF
J: TRBJ1-1; V: TRBV6-5; CDR3: CASTRQGTTEAFF
J: TRBJ1-5; V: TRBV27; CDR3: CASRGAYGNQPQHF
J: TRBJ2-1; V: TRBV18; CDR3: CASSPQAGSYNEQFF
J: TRBJ1-2; V: TRBV7-9; CDR3: CASSPGQGYYGYTF
J: TRBJ2-3; V: TRBV6-2/TRBV6-3; CDR3: CASSIAGRPEDTQYF
J: TRBJ2-3; V: TRBV7-2; CDR3: CASSPNLQGTDTQYF
J: TRBJ2-7; V: TRBV2; CDR3: CASSPTGIPYEQYF
J: TRBJ2-1; V: TRBV3-1/TRBV3-2; CDR3: CASSHRGGGGKYNEQFF
J: TRBJ2-1; V: TRBV6-5; CDR3: CASSLGRHNEQFF
J: TRBJ2-1; V: TRBV7-9; CDR3: CASSYSSEQFF
J: TRBJ2-1; V: TRBV11-3; CDR3: CASSRTSGLSYNEQFF
J: TRBJ2-1; V: TRBV6-2/TRBV6-3; CDR3: CASSYSLQRLAGGHGNEQFF
J: TRBJ1-5; V: TRBV6-2/TRBV6-3; CDR3: CASSSLTATYNQPQHF
J: TRBJ1-2; V: TRBV19; CDR3: CASRRTTNYGYTF
J: TRBJ2-7; V: TRBV2; CDR3: CASLGLAASYEQYF